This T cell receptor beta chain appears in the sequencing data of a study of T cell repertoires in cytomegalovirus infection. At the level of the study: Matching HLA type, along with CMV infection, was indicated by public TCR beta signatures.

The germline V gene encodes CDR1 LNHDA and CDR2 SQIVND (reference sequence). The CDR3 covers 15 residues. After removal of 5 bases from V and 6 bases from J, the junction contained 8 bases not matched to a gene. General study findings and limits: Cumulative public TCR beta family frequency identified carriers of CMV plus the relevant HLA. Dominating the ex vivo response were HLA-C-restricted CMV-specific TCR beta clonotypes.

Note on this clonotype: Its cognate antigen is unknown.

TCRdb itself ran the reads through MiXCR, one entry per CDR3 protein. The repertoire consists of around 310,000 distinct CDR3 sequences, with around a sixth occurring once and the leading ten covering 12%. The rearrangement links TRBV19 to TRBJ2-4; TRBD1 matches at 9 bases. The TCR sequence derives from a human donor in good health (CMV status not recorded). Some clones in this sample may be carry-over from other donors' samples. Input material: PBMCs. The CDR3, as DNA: TGTGCCAGTAGTGATCTCTGGGACAGGGTAAACATTCAGTACTTC. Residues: CASSDLWDRVNIQYF.